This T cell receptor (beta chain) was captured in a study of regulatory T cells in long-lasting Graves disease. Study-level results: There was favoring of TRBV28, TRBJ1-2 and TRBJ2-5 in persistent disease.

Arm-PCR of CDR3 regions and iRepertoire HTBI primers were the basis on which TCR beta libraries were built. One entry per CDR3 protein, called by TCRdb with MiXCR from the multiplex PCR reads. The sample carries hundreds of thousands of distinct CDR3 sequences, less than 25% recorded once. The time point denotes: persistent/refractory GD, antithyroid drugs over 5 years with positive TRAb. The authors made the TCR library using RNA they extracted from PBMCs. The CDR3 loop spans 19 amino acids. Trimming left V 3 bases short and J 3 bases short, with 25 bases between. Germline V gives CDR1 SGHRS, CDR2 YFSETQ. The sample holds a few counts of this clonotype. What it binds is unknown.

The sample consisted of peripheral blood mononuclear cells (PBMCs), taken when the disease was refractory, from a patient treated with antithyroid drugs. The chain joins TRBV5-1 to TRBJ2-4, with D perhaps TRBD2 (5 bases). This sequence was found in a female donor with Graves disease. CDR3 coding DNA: TGCGCCAGCAGCTACAAACAGAATTTGGGCGGGTTGGACAAAAACATTCAGTACTTC. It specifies CASSYKQNLGGLDKNIQYF.